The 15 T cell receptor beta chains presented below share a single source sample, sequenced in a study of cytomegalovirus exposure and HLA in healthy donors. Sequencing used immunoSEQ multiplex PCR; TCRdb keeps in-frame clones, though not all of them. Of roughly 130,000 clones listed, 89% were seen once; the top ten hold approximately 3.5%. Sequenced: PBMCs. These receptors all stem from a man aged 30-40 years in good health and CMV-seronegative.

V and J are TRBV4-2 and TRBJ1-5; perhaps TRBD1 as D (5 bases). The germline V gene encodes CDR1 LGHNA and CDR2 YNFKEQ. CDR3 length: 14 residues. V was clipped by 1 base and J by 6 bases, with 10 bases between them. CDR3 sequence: CASSQARGGQPQHF. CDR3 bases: TGTGCCAGCAGCCAAGCCCGCGGGGGTCAGCCCCAGCATTTT.

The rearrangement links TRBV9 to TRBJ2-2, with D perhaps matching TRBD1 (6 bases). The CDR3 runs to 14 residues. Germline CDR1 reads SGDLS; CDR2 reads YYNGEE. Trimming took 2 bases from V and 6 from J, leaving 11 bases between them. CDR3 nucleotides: TGTGCCAGCAGCGTTACAGGGTTCGCCGGGGAGCTGTTTTTT. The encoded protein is CASSVTGFAGELFF.

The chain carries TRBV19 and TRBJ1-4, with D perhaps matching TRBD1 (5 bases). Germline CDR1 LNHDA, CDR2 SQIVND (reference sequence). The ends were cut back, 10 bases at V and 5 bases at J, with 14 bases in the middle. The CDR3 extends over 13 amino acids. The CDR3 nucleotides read TGTGCCACCAACGGGGGGGGAAATGAAAAACTGTTTTTT. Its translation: CATNGGGNEKLFF. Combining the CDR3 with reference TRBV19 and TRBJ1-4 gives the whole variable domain DGGITQSPKYLFRKEGQNVTLSCEQNLNHDAMYWYRQDPGQGLRLIYYSQIVNDFQKGDIAEGYSVSREKKESFPLTVTSAQKNPTAFYLCATNGGGNEKLFFGSGTQLSVL.

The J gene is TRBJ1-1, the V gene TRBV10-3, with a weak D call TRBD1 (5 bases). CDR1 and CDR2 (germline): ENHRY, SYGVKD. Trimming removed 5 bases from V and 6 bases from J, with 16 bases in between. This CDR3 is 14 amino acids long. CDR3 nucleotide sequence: TGTGCCATCAGTCCGGGCGGGGGTTCGGCTGAAGCTTTCTTT. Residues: CAISPGGGSAEAFF.

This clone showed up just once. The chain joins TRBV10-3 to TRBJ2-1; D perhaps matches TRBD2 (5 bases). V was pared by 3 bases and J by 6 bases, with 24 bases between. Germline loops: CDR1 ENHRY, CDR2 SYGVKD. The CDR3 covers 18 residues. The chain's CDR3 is CAISDYGLPGHVPNEQFF. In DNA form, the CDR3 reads TGTGCCATCAGTGATTACGGACTGCCGGGCCACGTCCCCAATGAGCAGTTCTTC.

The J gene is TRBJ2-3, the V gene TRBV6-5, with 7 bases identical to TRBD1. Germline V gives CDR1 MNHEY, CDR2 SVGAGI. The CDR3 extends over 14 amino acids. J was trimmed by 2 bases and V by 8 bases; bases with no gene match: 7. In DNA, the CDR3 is TGTGCCAGCCGAATCGACAGGGACACAGATACGCAGTATTTT. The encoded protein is CASRIDRDTDTQYF.

The CDR3 sequence is CASSVRGSEAFF. The CDR3 nucleotides read TGCGCCAGCAGTGTTCGGGGATCTGAAGCTTTCTTT. V usage is TRBV10-1 and J usage is TRBJ1-1; D is ambiguous. From germline, CDR1 is WNHNN and CDR2 SYGVQD (reference sequence). Trimming removed 4 bases from V and 6 bases from J, with 9 bases in between. The CDR3 length is 12 residues.

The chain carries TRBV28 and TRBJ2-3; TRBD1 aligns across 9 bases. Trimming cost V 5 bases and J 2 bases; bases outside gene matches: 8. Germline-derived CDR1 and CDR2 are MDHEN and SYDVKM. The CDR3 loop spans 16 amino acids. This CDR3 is CASSAPGTGNTDTQYF. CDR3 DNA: TGTGCCAGCAGTGCGCCGGGGACAGGGAACACAGATACGCAGTATTTT.

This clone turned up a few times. CDR3 loop: CASTPGEYNEQFF. CDR3 in DNA: TGTGCCAGCACCCCGGGGGAGTACAATGAGCAGTTCTTC. The V call is TRBV7-9, the J call TRBJ2-1; the D gene is possibly TRBD2 (6 bases). Trimming took 7 bases from V and 4 from J, leaving 11 bases between them. From germline, CDR1 is SEHNR and CDR2 FQNEAQ (reference sequence). The CDR3 has 13 amino acids. Complete variable domain (other parts from reference TRBV7-9 and TRBJ2-1): DTGVSQNPRHKITKRGQNVTFRCDPISEHNRLYWYRQTLGQGPEFLTYFQNEAQLEKSRLLSDRFSAERPKGSFSTLEIQRTEQGDSAMYLCASTPGEYNEQFFGPGTRLTVL.

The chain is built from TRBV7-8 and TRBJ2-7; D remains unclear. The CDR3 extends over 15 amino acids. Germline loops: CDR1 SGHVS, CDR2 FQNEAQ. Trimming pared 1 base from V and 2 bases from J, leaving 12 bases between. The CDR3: CASSLENGAAYEQYF. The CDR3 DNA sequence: TGTGCCAGCAGCTTAGAGAACGGTGCGGCCTACGAGCAGTACTTC.

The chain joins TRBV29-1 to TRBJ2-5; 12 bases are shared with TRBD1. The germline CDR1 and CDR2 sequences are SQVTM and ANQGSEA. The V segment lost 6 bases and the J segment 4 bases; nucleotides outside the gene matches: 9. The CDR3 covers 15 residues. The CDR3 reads CSVNPGTGGGETQYF. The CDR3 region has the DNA TGCAGCGTCAACCCCGGGACAGGGGGCGGAGAGACCCAGTACTTC.

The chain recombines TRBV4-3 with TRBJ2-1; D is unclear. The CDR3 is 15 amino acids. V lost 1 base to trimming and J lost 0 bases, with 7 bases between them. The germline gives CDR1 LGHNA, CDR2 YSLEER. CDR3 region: CASSQVTHSYNEQFF. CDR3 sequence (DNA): TGCGCCAGCAGCCAAGTCACTCACTCCTACAATGAGCAGTTCTTC.

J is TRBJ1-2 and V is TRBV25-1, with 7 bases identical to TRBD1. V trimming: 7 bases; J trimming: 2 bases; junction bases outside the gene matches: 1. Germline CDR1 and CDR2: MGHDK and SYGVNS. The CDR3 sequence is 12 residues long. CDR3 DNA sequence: TGTGCCAGCAAGGGACAGAACTATGGCTACACCTTC. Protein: CASKGQNYGYTF.

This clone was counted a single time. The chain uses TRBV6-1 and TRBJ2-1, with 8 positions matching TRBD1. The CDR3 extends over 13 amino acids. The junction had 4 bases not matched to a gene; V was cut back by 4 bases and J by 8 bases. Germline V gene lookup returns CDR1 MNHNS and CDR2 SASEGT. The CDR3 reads CASSADRDHEQFF. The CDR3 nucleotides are TGTGCCAGCAGTGCGGACAGGGATCATGAGCAGTTCTTC.

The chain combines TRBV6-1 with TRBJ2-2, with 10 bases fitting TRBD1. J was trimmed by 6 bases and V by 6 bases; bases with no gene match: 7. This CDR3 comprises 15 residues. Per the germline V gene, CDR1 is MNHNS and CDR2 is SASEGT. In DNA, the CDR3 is TGTGCCAGCAGATCCGGGACAGGGGAGGCCGGGGAGCTGTTTTTT. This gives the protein CASRSGTGEAGELFF.